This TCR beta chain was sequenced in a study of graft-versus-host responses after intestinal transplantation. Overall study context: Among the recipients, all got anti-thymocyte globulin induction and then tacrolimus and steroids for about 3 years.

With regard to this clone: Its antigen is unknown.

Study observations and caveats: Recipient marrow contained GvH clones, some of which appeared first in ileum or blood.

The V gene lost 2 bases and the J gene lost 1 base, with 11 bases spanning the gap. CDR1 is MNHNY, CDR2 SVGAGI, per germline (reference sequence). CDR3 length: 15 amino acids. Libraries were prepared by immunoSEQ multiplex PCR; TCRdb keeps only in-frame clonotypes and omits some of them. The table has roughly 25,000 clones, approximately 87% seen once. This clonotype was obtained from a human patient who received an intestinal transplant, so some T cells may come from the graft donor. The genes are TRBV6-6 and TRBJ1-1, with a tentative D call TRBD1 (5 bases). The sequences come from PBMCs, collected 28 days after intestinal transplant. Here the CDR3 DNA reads TGTGCCAGCAGTTACCCAGGGTTTGGGAACACTGAAGCTTTCTTT. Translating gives CASSYPGFGNTEAFF.